The 20 T cell receptor beta chains listed next were all sequenced from one sample in a study of T cells in Graves' hyperthyroidism and ophthalmopathy. Amplification of TCR beta CDR3 regions used RNA as the template. The HTBI primer set was used in a first-round RT-PCR of the TCR CDR3. One entry per CDR3 protein results from TCRdb running MiXCR on the multiplex PCR reads. The data hold about 200,000 distinct CDR3 sequences, with about 15% observed a single time. Sequenced sample: blood. The receptors come from a woman in her forties or fifties with Graves' hyperthyroidism.

This clonotype was counted between two and nine times. The CDR3 loop is CASKSGSLYEQYF. The DNA of the CDR3 is TGTGCCTCAAAAAGCGGGAGCCTCTACGAGCAGTACTTC. The chain joins TRBV30 to TRBJ2-7, with TRBD2 matching 8 bases. CDR1 and CDR2 (germline): GTSNPN, SVGIG (reference sequence). The V segment lost 7 bases and the J segment 3 bases; nucleotides outside the gene matches: 8. This CDR3 has 13 residues.

There are many counts of this clonotype. The genes are TRBV2 and TRBJ1-1; D is possibly TRBD1 (5 bases). The CDR3 covers 14 residues. V lost 2 bases and J lost 6, with 13 bases in between. The V gene's germline CDR1 is SNHLY and CDR2 FYNNEI. The CDR3 is CASSEPRGAAEAFF. Here the CDR3 DNA reads TGTGCCAGCAGTGAACCCCGAGGGGCCGCTGAAGCTTTCTTT.

This clonotype was seen only once. A read error may explain this, as a much larger clone is one base away. The V gene is TRBV3-1, the J gene TRBJ2-2; 10 bases agree with TRBD2. Germline V gene data show CDR1 as LGHDT and CDR2 as YNNKEL (reference sequence). The CDR3 has 16 residues. This chain's CDR3 is CASTPAGGPNTGELLF. For the CDR3, the DNA is TGTGCCAGCACCCCAGCGGGAGGGCCTAACACCGGGGAGCTGCTTTTT. Variable domain in full (rest from reference TRBV3-1 and TRBJ2-2): DTAVSQTPKYLVTQMGNDKSIKCEQNLGHDTMYWYKQDSKKFLKIMFSYNNKELIINETVPNRFSPKSPDKAHLNLHINSLELGDSAVYFCASTPAGGPNTGELLFGEGSRLTVL.

This clonotype has ten or more counts. The chain carries TRBV3-1 and TRBJ2-1; D may be TRBD2 (5 bases). Trimming removed 2 bases at V and 9 bases at J, with 17 bases between. CDR3 size: 15 residues. Germline V gene lookup returns CDR1 LGHDT and CDR2 YNNKEL (reference sequence). CDR3 sequence reads: CASSQFTTSGSEQFF. CDR3 DNA sequence: TGTGCCAGCAGCCAATTCACAACGAGCGGTAGTGAGCAGTTCTTC.

In its sample, this clonotype was seen a few times. The rearrangement uses TRBV6-1 and TRBJ1-1, with D unclear. Looked up from germline, CDR1 is MNHNS and CDR2 is SASEGT. The CDR3 is 12 residues long. V dropped 7 bases and J dropped 8 bases, with 14 bases sitting between them. The CDR3 sequence: CASKKGTEEAFF. For the CDR3, the DNA is TGTGCCAGCAAGAAGGGAACTGAAGAAGCTTTCTTT.

This rearrangement joins TRBV24-1 to TRBJ1-2; D not certain. The CDR3 is 11 amino acids. The germline CDR1 and CDR2 sequences are KGHDR and SFDVKD. V was clipped by 1 base and J by 8 bases, with 4 bases between them. The CDR3 loop reads CATSDFLGYTF. The CDR3, as DNA: TGTGCCACCAGTGATTTTTTGGGCTACACCTTC.

At least ten counts were recorded for this clonotype. This chain links TRBV7-6 with TRBJ2-1; the D is unclear. The CDR3 extends over 14 amino acids. V lost 4 bases to trimming and J lost 5 bases, with 12 bases between them. CDR1 is SGHVS, CDR2 FNYEAQ, per germline. CDR3 sequence (DNA): TGTGCCAGCAGCTCCCCGACTCTCAACAATGAGCAGTTCTTC. Protein product: CASSSPTLNNEQFF.

In its sample, this clonotype was seen many times. The J gene is TRBJ1-1, the V gene TRBV11-3; TRBD1 is a possible D gene (6 bases). With 5 bases removed from V and 2 bases from J, the gap between germline ends came to 15 bases. Germline CDR1 reads SGHNT; CDR2 reads YENEEA. This CDR3 region has 15 residues. Here the CDR3 DNA reads TGTGCCAGCAGCCCCCTCGGACAGTTCAACACTGAAGCTTTCTTT. Protein: CASSPLGQFNTEAFF.

The sample holds many counts of this clonotype. This chain uses TRBV10-2 with TRBJ2-1; TRBD2 is a possible D gene (6 bases). Looked up from germline, CDR1 is WSHSY and CDR2 is SAAADI. V was clipped by 5 bases and J by 0 bases, with 29 bases between them. This CDR3 is 21 amino acids long. The CDR3 protein is CASSWGQRALRGSSSYNEQFF. Written as DNA, the CDR3 is TGCGCCAGCAGTTGGGGCCAGCGGGCCTTAAGGGGTAGTAGCTCCTACAATGAGCAGTTCTTC.

The rearrangement links TRBV20-1 to TRBJ1-1; 12 bases match TRBD1. The CDR3 has 18 residues. Germline V gene sequence: CDR1 DFQATT, CDR2 SNEGSKA (reference sequence). V lost 2 bases and J lost 3; bases outside the gene matches: 13. CDR3 region: CSARYLPGQGASDTEAFF. CDR3 in DNA: TGCAGTGCTAGATATCTTCCGGGACAGGGGGCCTCGGACACTGAAGCTTTCTTT.

This clonotype has at least ten counts. The chain uses TRBV28 and TRBJ2-7; 9 bases match TRBD2. Losses at the gene ends were 5 bases for V and 6 bases for J; bases not matched to a gene: 11. CDR3 length: 15 residues. Germline V CDR1 and CDR2: MDHEN, SYDVKM. The CDR3 reads CASSRLGSGSSEQYF. The CDR3 bases are TGTGCCAGCAGTCGCCTCGGTAGCGGGAGTTCCGAGCAGTACTTC.

This clonotype has at least ten counts. The chain joins TRBV20-1 to TRBJ2-3, with D tentatively TRBD2 (5 bases). The CDR3 runs to 12 residues. Looked up from germline, CDR1 is DFQATT and CDR2 is SNEGSKA (reference sequence). V gave up 3 bases and J gave up 3 bases, with 7 bases separating them. CDR3 region: CSARLATDTQYF. CDR3 sequence (DNA): TGCAGTGCTAGGCTAGCAACAGATACGCAGTATTTT.

This clonotype was recorded at least ten times. The chain links TRBV6-8 to TRBJ2-7, with D uncertain. Deletions cut 0 bases from V and 4 bases from J, with 4 bases between. Germline V gene lookup returns CDR1 MNHGY and CDR2 SAAAGT. This CDR3 comprises 12 residues. CDR3 sequence: CASSYSLYEQYF. In nucleotides, the CDR3 is TGTGCCAGCAGTTACTCGCTATACGAGCAGTACTTC.

This clonotype was observed many times. The rearrangement joins TRBV6-1 to TRBJ1-5, with 8 bases matching TRBD1. The CDR3 is made up of 15 amino acids. Germline CDR1 and CDR2: MNHNS and SASEGT. V trimming: 5 bases; J trimming: 7 bases; junction bases outside the gene matches: 10. The CDR3 sequence: CASSLKQGVEQPQHF. The CDR3 DNA is TGTGCCAGCAGTCTCAAACAGGGGGTAGAACAGCCCCAGCATTTT.

This clonotype was picked up a small number of times. The gene calls are TRBV3-1 and TRBJ1-6; possibly TRBD1 for D (5 bases). This CDR3 spans 15 amino acids. CDR1 is LGHDT, CDR2 YNNKEL, per germline (reference sequence). With 6 bases removed from V and 5 bases from J, the gap between germline ends came to 14 bases. The CDR3 region is CASSPGTEDNSPLHF. CDR3 DNA: TGTGCCAGCAGTCCTGGGACGGAGGATAATTCACCCCTCCACTTT.

The table lists this clonotype with many counts. The genes are TRBV5-1 and TRBJ2-7, with D hard to call. Deletions cut 1 base from V and 7 bases from J, with 18 bases between. The CDR3 is 15 residues long. Germline V CDR1 and CDR2: SGHRS, YFSETQ. In DNA, the CDR3 is TGCGCCAGCAGCTTGAGGACCCCCGAGTTTAATGAGCAGTACTTC. It is translated as CASSLRTPEFNEQYF.

This clonotype was counted at least ten times. In DNA, the CDR3 is TGTGCCAGCAGTTTATCTGTAGGTTATGGCTACACCTTC. Its protein is CASSLSVGYGYTF. V usage is TRBV28 and J usage is TRBJ1-2; D is ambiguous. Per germline, CDR1 MDHEN and CDR2 SYDVKM. The CDR3 extends over 13 amino acids. V was cut by 1 base and J by 5 bases, with 8 bases left in between.

This clonotype has at least ten counts. This rearrangement joins TRBV27 to TRBJ2-7; TRBD2 aligns across 9 bases. Germline V CDR1 and CDR2: MNHEY, SMNVEV (reference sequence). The CDR3 is 16 amino acids. Losses at the gene ends were 6 bases for V and 1 base for J; bases not matched to a gene: 10. This CDR3 reads CASRNLAGVDSYEQYF. CDR3 nucleotides: TGTGCCAGCAGGAACTTAGCGGGAGTGGATTCCTACGAGCAGTACTTC.

The chain links TRBV14 to TRBJ1-1, with D hard to call. From germline, CDR1 is SGHDN and CDR2 FVKESK. The CDR3 is 15 amino acids. Trimming removed 1 base at V and 1 base at J, with 10 bases between. The CDR3 DNA reads as TGTGCCAGCAGCCAAGGGGCGCTGTGGAACACTGAAGCTTTCTTT. This sequence encodes CASSQGALWNTEAFF.

This clonotype has ten or more counts. This chain links TRBV27 with TRBJ2-5; D remains unclear. Between the trimmed V and J ends, which lost 6 bases and 0 bases, there was a span of 8 bases. The CDR3 is 13 residues long. Germline V gene data show CDR1 as MNHEY and CDR2 as SMNVEV (reference sequence). CDR3 in amino acids: CASRGLDQETQYF. CDR3 bases: TGTGCCAGCAGGGGTTTGGACCAAGAGACCCAGTACTTC.